This entry features one TCR beta chain sequence. The protocol was immunoSEQ multiplex PCR, while the TCRdb copy is restricted to in-frame clones and leaves out a portion. The sample includes about 38,000 clones, 83% seen only once; the top ten take 3.5%. The data were obtained in a study of graft-versus-host responses after intestinal transplantation. This CDR3 region has 14 residues. CDR1 and CDR2 from the germline V gene are LNHDA and SQIVND (reference sequence). V lost 6 bases, J lost 1 base, and 13 bases lay in between. The chain has TRBV19 and TRBJ2-7; D assignment may be TRBD1 or TRBD2 (6 bases each). Sequenced material: PBMCs, taken around 1,000 days after transplant. The TCR was taken from a human patient who received an intestinal transplant, so some T cells may come from the graft donor. This CDR3 reads CASRKRGTSYEQYF. DNA of the CDR3: TGTGCCAGTAGAAAGAGGGGGACTTCCTACGAGCAGTACTTC.